The 9 T cell receptor beta chains reported below all come from one sample, sequenced in a study of blood T cell repertoires in COVID-19. This table comes from immunoSEQ multiplex PCR, and its TCRdb copy is limited to in-frame clones, with some not included. The sample consists of about 59,000 clones, less than 85% of them appearing once. The sample comprised peripheral blood. Receptor source: a woman in her fifties or sixties with active or convalescent COVID-19.

The chain is built from TRBV4-1 and TRBJ2-5; 15 nucleotides line up with TRBD2. Trimming cost V 4 bases and J 5 bases; bases outside gene matches: 2. CDR3 length: 15 amino acids. Per the germline V gene, CDR1 is MGHRA and CDR2 is YSYEKL. The CDR3, as DNA: TGCGCCAGCAGCCCCGGACTAGCGGGAGGGGAGACCCAGTACTTC. Protein: CASSPGLAGGETQYF.

This sequence joins TRBV2 and TRBJ2-4; 10 positions match TRBD1. The germline V gene has CDR1 SNHLY and CDR2 FYNNEI. J was trimmed by 8 bases and V by 8 bases; bases with no gene match: 9. CDR3 size: 14 residues. In DNA, the CDR3 is TGTGCCAGCCATAATGACAGGGGGCCGGACATTCAGTACTTC. Its translation is CASHNDRGPDIQYF.

This clone was found a few times. V gene TRBV5-8 combines with J gene TRBJ1-4, with D tentatively TRBD1 (5 bases). CDR3 length: 13 amino acids. CDR1 is SGHTS and CDR2 is YDEGEE in the germline V gene. Trimming removed 6 bases at V and 5 bases at J, with 11 bases between. As DNA, the CDR3 is TGTGCCAGCACTTGGGGGGGAAATGAAAAACTGTTTTTT. Encoded protein: CASTWGGNEKLFF.

The V call is TRBV27, the J call TRBJ1-1; no firm D call. This CDR3 region has 14 residues. The V end was cut by 5 bases, the J end by 0 bases, with 10 bases between. Germline V gives CDR1 MNHEY, CDR2 SMNVEV (reference sequence). The CDR3 protein is CASSTRGVNTEAFF. DNA for the CDR3: TGTGCCAGCAGTACCCGCGGGGTGAACACTGAAGCTTTCTTT.

J is TRBJ2-2 and V is TRBV6-2 or TRBV6-3; TRBD2 matches 11 bases. Unmatched junction bases numbered 7, after V lost 2 bases and J lost 8 bases. Per the germline V gene, CDR1 is MNHEY and CDR2 is SVGEGT. The CDR3 loop spans 16 amino acids. The CDR3 reads CASSYVAGGYLGELFF. CDR3 nucleotide sequence: TGTGCCAGCAGTTACGTAGCGGGAGGGTACCTTGGGGAGCTGTTTTTT.

The chain joins TRBV19 to TRBJ2-7; a weak D match, TRBD1 (6 bases). Trimming removed 6 bases at V and 3 bases at J, with 21 bases between. The germline CDR1 and CDR2 sequences are LNHDA and SQIVND (reference sequence). This CDR3 spans 16 amino acids. The DNA of the CDR3 is TGTGCCAGTAGGTCACTCTCGCCGGACAGAGACTACGAGCAGTACTTC. Its translation: CASRSLSPDRDYEQYF. Using reference TRBV19 and TRBJ2-7 for the parts outside the CDR3, the full variable domain is DGGITQSPKYLFRKEGQNVTLSCEQNLNHDAMYWYRQDPGQGLRLIYYSQIVNDFQKGDIAEGYSVSREKKESFPLTVTSAQKNPTAFYLCASRSLSPDRDYEQYFGPGTRLTVT.

The CDR3 here is CASSVGGDRNTEAFF. DNA for the CDR3: TGTGCCAGCAGCGTAGGGGGGGACAGGAACACTGAAGCTTTCTTT. V is TRBV9 and J is TRBJ1-1; 7 positions match TRBD1. The V segment lost 0 bases and the J segment 1 base; nucleotides outside the gene matches: 3. Germline V gene sequence: CDR1 SGDLS, CDR2 YYNGEE. CDR3 size: 15 residues.

This clone has only a few counts. The chain's CDR3 is CASSLTTGYKETQYF. Written as DNA, the CDR3 is TGTGCCAGCAGCTTAACGACAGGATATAAAGAGACCCAGTACTTC. The V gene is TRBV11-1, the J gene TRBJ2-5, with D maybe TRBD1 (6 bases). This CDR3 is 15 amino acids long. Germline loops: CDR1 SGHAT, CDR2 FQDESV (reference sequence). The V end was cut by 2 bases, the J end by 3 bases, with 13 bases between.

This clone was observed a single time. V and J are TRBV6-5 and TRBJ2-6, with D perhaps matching TRBD1 (5 bases). The germline CDR1 and CDR2 sequences are MNHEY and SVGAGI. The CDR3 extends over 13 amino acids. V was trimmed by 11 bases and J by 0 bases, leaving 8 bases between them. The CDR3 nucleotides are TGTGCCGGCGGACACTCTGGGGCCAACGTCCTGACTTTC. Amino acids: CAGGHSGANVLTF.